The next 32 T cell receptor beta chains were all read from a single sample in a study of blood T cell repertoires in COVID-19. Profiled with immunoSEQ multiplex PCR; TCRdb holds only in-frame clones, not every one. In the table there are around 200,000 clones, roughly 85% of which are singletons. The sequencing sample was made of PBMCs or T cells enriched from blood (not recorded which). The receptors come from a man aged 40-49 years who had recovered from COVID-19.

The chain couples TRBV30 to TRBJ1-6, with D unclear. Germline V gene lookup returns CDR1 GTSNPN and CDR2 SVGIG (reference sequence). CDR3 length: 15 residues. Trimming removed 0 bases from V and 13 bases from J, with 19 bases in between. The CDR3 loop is CAWSVPRSIASPLHF. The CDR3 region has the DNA TGTGCCTGGAGTGTACCCCGGTCTATTGCATCGCCCCTCCACTTT.

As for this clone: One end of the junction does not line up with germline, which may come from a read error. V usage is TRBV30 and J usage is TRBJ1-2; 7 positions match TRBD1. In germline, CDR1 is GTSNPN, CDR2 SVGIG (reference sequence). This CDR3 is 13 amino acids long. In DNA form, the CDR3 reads TGTGCCTGGAGTGATCACCGGGACAGCCCAGCCGGCTTC. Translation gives CAWSDHRDSPAGF.

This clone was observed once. The CDR3 reads CASGDRVGEQYF. In DNA, the CDR3 is TGTGCCAGTGGGGACAGGGTTGGTGAGCAGTACTTC. The chain couples TRBV19 to TRBJ2-7; TRBD1 matches 9 bases. V lost 8 bases and J lost 7; bases outside the gene matches: 6. This CDR3 is 12 amino acids long. Germline lookup yields CDR1 LNHDA and CDR2 SQIVND (reference sequence).

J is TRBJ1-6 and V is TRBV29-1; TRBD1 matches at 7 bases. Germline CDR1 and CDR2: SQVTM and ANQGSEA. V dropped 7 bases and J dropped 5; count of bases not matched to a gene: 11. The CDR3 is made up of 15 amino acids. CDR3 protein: CSAPPKDRNNSPLHF. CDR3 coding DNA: TGCAGCGCCCCCCCGAAGGACAGGAATAATTCACCCCTCCACTTT.

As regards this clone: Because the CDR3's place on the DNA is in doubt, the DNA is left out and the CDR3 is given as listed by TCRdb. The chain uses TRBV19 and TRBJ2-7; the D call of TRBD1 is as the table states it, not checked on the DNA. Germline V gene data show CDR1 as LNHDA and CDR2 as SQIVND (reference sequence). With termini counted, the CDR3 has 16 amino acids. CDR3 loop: CASSISGQGGLYEQYF.

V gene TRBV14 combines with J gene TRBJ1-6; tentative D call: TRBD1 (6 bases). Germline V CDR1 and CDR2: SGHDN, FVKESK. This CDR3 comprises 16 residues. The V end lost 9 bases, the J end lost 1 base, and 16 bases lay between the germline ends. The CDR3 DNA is TGTGCCAGTGGCCGCGGGGGCGAATCCTATAATTCACCCCTCCACTTT. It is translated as CASGRGGESYNSPLHF. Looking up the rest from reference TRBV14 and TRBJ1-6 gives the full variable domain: EAGVTQFPSHSVIEKGQTVTLRCDPISGHDNLYWYRRVMGKEIKFLLHFVKESKQDESGMPNNRFLAERTGGTYSTLKVQPAELEDSGVYFCASGRGGESYNSPLHFGNGTRLTVT.

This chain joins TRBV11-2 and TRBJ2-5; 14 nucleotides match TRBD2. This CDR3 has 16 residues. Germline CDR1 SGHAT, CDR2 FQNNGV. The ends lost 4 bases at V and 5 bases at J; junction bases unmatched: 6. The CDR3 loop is CASSSGTSGSVETQYF. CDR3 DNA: TGTGCCAGCAGCTCTGGGACTAGCGGGAGTGTTGAGACCCAGTACTTC. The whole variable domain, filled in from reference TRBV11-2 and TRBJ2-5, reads EAGVAQSPRYKIIEKRQSVAFWCNPISGHATLYWYQQILGQGPKLLIQFQNNGVVDDSQLPKDRFSAERLKGVDSTLKIQPAKLEDSAVYLCASSSGTSGSVETQYFGPGTRLLVL.

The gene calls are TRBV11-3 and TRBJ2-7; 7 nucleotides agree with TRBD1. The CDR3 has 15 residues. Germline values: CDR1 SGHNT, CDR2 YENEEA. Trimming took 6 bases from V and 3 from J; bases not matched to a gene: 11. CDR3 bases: TGTGCCAGCAGACGCCGGGGAACAGGGGTCTACGAGCAGTACTTC. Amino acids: CASRRRGTGVYEQYF.

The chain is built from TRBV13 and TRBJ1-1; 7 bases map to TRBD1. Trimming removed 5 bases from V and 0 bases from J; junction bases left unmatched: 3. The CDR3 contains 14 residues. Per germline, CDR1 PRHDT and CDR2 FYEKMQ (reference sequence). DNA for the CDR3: TGTGCCAGCAGCATCAGGGGGATGAACACTGAAGCTTTCTTT. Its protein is CASSIRGMNTEAFF.

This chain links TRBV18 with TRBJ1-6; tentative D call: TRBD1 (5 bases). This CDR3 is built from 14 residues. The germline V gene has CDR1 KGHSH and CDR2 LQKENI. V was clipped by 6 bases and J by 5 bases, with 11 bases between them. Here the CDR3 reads CASSPVTDNSPLHF. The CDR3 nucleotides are TGTGCCAGCTCGCCGGTGACAGATAATTCACCCCTCCACTTT.

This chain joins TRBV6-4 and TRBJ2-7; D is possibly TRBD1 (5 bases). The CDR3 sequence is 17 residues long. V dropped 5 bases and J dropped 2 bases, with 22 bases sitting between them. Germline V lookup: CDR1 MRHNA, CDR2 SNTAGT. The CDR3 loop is CASSTPHAGKIPYEQYF. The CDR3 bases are TGTGCCAGCAGTACCCCTCACGCAGGGAAAATCCCCTACGAGCAGTACTTC.

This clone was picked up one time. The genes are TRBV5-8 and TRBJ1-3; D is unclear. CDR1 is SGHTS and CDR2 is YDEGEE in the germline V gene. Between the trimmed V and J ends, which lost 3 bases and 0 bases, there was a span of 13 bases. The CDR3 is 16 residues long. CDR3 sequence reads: CASSSSRRFSGNTIYF. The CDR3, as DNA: TGTGCCAGCAGCTCATCTAGACGGTTCTCTGGAAACACCATATATTTT.

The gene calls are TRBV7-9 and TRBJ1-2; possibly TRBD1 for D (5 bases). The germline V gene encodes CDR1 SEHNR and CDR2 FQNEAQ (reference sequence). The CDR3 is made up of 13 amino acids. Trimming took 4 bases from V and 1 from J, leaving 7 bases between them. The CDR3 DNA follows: TGTGCCAGCAGCTATGACAGTAACTATGGCTACACCTTC. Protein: CASSYDSNYGYTF.

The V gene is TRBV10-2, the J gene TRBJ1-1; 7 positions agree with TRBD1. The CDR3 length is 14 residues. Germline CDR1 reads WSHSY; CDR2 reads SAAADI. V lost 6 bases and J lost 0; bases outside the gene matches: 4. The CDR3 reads CASRGTVLNTEAFF. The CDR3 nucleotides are TGCGCCAGCAGGGGGACAGTCTTGAACACTGAAGCTTTCTTT.

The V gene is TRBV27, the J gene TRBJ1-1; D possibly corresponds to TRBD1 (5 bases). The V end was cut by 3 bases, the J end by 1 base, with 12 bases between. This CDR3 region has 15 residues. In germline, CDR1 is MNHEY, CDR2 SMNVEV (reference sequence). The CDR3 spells CASSFGRGANTEAFF. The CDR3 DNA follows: TGTGCCAGCAGTTTCGGGAGGGGCGCGAACACTGAAGCTTTCTTT.

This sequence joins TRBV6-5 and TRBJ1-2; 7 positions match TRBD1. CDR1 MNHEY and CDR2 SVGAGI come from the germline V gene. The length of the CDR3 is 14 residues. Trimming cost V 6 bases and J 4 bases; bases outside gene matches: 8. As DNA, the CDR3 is TGTGCCAGCAGAAAACAGGGGTTACGCTATGGCTACACCTTC. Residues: CASRKQGLRYGYTF.

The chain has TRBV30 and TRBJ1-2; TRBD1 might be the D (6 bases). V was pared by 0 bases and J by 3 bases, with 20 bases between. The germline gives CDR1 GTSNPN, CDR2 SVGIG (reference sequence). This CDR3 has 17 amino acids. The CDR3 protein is CAWSVRGRTANYYGYTF. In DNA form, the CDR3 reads TGTGCCTGGAGTGTACGCGGAAGGACAGCCAACTACTATGGCTACACCTTC.

The CDR3 loop is CASSVDRANYGYTF. Written as DNA, the CDR3 is TGTGCCAGTAGTGTCGACAGGGCCAACTATGGCTACACCTTC. The chain has TRBV19 and TRBJ1-2; 7 bases align to TRBD1. Trimming removed 5 bases from V and 2 bases from J; junction bases left unmatched: 5. The CDR3 sequence is 14 residues long. Per germline, CDR1 LNHDA and CDR2 SQIVND (reference sequence).

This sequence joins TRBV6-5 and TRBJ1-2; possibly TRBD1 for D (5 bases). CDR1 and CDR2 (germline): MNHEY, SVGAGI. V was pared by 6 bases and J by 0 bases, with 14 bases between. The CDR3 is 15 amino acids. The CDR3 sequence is CASRTDSNPNYGYTF. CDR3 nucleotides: TGTGCCAGCAGGACAGACAGTAACCCTAACTATGGCTACACCTTC.

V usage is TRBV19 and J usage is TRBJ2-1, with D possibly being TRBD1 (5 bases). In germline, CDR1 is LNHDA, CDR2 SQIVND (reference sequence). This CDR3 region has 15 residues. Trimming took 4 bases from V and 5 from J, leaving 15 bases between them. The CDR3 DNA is TGTGCCAGTAGTACCAGGACAATTCCCGACAATGAGCAGTTCTTC. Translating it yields CASSTRTIPDNEQFF.

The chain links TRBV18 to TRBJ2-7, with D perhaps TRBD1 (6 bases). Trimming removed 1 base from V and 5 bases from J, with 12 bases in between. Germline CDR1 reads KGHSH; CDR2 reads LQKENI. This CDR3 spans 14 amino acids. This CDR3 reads CASSPLGQGNEQYF. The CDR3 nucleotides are TGTGCCAGCTCACCACTGGGACAAGGGAACGAGCAGTACTTC.

The CDR3 sequence is CASSKASPGPGTGLGEQYF. The CDR3 DNA follows: TGTGCCAGCAGCAAAGCTAGTCCCGGGCCCGGGACTGGGCTCGGCGAGCAGTACTTC. The chain uses TRBV21-1 and TRBJ2-7; the D segment call TRBD2 is taken from the table without a DNA check. TRBV21-1 has pseudogene status. The CDR3 is 19 amino acids.

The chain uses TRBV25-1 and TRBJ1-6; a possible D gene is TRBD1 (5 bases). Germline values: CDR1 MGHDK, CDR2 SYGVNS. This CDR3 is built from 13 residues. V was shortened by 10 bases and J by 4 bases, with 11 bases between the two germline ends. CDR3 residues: CATMGQYNSPLHF. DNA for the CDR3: TGTGCCACCATGGGGCAGTATAATTCACCCCTCCACTTT.

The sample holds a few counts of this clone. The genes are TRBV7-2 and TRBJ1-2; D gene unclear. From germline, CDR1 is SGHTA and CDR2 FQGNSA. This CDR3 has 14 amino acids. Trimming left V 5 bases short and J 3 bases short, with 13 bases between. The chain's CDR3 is CASSAQVGDYGYTF. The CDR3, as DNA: TGTGCCAGCAGCGCTCAAGTAGGAGACTATGGCTACACCTTC. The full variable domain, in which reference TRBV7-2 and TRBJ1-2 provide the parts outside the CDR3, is GAGVSQSPSNKVTEKGKDVELRCDPISGHTALYWYRQSLGQGLEFLIYFQGNSAPDKSGLPSDRFSAERTGGSVSTLTIQRTQQEDSAVYLCASSAQVGDYGYTFGSGTRLTVV.

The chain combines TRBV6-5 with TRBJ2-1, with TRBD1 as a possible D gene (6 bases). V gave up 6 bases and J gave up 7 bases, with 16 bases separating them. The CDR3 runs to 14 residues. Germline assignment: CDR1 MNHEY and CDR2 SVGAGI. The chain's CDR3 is CASRKDQGRNEQFF. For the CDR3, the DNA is TGTGCCAGCAGAAAGGATCAGGGGCGGAATGAGCAGTTCTTC.

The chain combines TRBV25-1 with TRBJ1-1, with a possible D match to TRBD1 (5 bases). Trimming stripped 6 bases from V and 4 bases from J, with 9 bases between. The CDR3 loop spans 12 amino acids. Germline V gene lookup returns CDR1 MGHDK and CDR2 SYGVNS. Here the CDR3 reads CASRLGPTEAFF. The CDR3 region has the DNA TGTGCCAGCAGACTGGGGCCCACTGAAGCTTTCTTT.

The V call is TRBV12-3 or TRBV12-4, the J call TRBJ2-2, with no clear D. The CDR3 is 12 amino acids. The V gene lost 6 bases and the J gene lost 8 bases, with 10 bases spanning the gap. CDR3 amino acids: CASSPASGELFF. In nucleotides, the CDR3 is TGTGCCAGCAGCCCAGCGAGTGGGGAGCTGTTTTTT.

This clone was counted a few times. For the CDR3, the DNA is TGTGCCAGCAGCGCAGCGGGGTGGAACACCGGGGAGCTGTTTTTT. It codes for CASSAAGWNTGELFF. The J gene is TRBJ2-2, the V gene TRBV9; 7 bases line up with TRBD2. Germline V gene data show CDR1 as SGDLS and CDR2 as YYNGEE. The CDR3 spans 15 residues. V shed 3 bases and J 1 base; nucleotides not matched to a gene: 3.

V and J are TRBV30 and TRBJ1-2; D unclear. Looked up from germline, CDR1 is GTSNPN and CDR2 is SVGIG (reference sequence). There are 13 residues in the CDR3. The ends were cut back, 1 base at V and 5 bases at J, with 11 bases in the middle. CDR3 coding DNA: TGTGCCTGGAGTGCGGGTCCGGGATATGGCTACACCTTC. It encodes CAWSAGPGYGYTF.

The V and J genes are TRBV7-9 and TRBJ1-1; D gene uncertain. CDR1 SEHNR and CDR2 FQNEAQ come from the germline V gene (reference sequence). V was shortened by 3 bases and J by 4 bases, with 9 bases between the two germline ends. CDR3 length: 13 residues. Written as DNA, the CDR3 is TGTGCCAGCAGCTTTATTGGGAGCACTGAAGCTTTCTTT. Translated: CASSFIGSTEAFF.

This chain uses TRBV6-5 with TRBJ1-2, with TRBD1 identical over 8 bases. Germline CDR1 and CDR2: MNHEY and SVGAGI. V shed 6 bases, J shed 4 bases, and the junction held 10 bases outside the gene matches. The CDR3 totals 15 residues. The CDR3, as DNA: TGTGCCAGCAGAGATCTATCCGGACAGGGCTATGGCTACACCTTC. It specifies CASRDLSGQGYGYTF.

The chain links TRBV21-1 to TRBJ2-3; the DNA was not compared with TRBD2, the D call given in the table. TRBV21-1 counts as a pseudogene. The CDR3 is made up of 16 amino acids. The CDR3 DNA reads TGTGCCAGCAGCATGCGACTAGCGGGAGCAGCAGATACGCAGTATTTT. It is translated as CASSMRLAGAADTQYF.